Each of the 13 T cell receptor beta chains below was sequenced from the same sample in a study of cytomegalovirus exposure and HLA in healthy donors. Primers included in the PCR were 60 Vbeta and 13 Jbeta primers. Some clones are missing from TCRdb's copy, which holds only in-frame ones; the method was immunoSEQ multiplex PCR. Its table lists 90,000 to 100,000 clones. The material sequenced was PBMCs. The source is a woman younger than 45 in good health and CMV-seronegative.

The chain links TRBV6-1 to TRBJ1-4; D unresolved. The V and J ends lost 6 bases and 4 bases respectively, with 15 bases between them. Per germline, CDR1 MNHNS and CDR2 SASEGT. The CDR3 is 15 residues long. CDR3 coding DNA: TGTGCCAGCAGAAAGTCGGGAGGCATTAATGAAAAACTGTTTTTT. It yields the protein CASRKSGGINEKLFF.

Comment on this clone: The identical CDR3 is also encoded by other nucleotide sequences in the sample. The CDR3 spells CSVERSYGYTF. In nucleotides, the CDR3 is TGCAGCGTTGAGAGGAGCTATGGCTACACCTTC. The J gene is TRBJ1-2, the V gene TRBV29-1, with D unresolved. The CDR3 length is 11 residues. Looked up from germline, CDR1 is SQVTM and CDR2 is ANQGSEA. Trimming took 3 bases from V and 4 from J, leaving 6 bases between them.

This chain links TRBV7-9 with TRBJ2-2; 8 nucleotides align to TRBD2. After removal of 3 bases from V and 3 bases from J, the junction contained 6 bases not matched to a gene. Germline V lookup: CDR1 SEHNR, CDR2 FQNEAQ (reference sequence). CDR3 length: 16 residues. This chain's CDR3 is CASSLVTSVYTGELFF. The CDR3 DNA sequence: TGTGCCAGCAGCTTGGTGACTAGCGTATACACCGGGGAGCTGTTTTTT.

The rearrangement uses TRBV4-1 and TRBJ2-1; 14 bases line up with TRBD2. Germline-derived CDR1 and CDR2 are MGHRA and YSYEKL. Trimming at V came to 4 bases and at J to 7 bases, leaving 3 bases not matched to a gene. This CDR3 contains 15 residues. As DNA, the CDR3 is TGCGCCAGCAGCCCAGGGACTAGCGGGAGTAATGAGCAGTTCTTC. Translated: CASSPGTSGSNEQFF.

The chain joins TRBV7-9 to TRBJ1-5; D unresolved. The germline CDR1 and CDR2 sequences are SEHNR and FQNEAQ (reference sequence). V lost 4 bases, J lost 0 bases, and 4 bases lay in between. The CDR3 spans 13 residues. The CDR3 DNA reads TGTGCCAGCAGCTATAATAGCAATCAGCCCCAGCATTTT. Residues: CASSYNSNQPQHF.

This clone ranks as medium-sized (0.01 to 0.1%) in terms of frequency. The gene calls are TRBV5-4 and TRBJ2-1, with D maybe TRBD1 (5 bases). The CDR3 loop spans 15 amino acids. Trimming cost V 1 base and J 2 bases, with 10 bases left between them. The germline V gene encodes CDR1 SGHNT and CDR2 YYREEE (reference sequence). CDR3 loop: CASSLTQGPYNEQFF. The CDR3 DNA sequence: TGTGCCAGCAGCTTGACCCAGGGTCCCTACAATGAGCAGTTCTTC.

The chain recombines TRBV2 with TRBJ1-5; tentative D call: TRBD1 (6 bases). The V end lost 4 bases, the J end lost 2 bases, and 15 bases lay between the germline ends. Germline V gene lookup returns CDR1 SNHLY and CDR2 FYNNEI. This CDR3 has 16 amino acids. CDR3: CASSVRGAQGNQPQHF. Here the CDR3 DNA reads TGTGCCAGCAGTGTACGGGGGGCTCAGGGCAATCAGCCCCAGCATTTT.

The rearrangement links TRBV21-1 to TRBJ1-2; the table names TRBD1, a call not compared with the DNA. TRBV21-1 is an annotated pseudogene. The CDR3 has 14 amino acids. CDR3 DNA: TGTGCCAGCCAGCCGGACAGGGGGTCCTATGGCTACACCTTC. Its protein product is CASQPDRGSYGYTF.

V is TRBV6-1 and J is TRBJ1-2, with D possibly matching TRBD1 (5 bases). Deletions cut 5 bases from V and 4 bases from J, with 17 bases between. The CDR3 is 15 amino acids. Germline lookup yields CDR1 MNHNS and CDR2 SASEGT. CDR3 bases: TGTGCCAGCAGTTCCCCGAGAGAGACAGCCTATGGCTACACCTTC. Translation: CASSSPRETAYGYTF.

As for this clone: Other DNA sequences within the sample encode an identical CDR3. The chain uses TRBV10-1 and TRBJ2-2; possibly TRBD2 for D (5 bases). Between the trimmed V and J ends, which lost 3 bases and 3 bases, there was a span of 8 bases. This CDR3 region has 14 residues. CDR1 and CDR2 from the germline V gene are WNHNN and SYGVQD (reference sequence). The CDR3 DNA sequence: TGCGCCAGCAGTGACGGGCGGGACACCGGGGAGCTGTTTTTT. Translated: CASSDGRDTGELFF.

The CDR3 protein is CASSQETSGNTGELFF. DNA of the CDR3: TGTGCCAGCAGCCAAGAAACTAGCGGTAACACCGGGGAGCTGTTTTTT. The chain employs TRBV4-2 and TRBJ2-2, with 8 bases identical to TRBD2. The CDR3 sequence is 16 residues long. Germline V lookup: CDR1 LGHNA, CDR2 YNFKEQ. The junction had 2 bases not matched to a gene; V was cut back by 0 bases and J by 2 bases.

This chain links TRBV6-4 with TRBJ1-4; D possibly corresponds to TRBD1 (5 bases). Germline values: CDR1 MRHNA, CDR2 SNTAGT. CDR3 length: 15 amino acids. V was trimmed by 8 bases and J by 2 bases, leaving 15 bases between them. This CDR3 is CASSHTGGTNEKLFF. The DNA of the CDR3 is TGTGCCAGCTCTCATACAGGAGGGACTAATGAAAAACTGTTTTTT.

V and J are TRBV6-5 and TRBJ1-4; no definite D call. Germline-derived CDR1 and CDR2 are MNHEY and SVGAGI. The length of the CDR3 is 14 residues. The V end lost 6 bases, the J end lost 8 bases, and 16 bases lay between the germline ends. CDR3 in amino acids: CASRRDMGQEKLFF. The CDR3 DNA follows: TGTGCCAGCAGAAGAGACATGGGCCAAGAAAAACTGTTTTTT.